The sequence of this TCR beta chain was determined in a study of identical twins. TCRdb re-called the 5' RACE reads through MiXCR, storing one row per CDR3 protein. The sample lists 500,000 to 650,000 distinct CDR3 sequences; roughly 7.1% were seen once. This clonotype has only a few counts. The V gene's germline CDR1 is SGHRS and CDR2 YFSETQ. V gave up 0 bases and J gave up 3 bases, with 6 bases separating them. The CDR3 length is 13 residues. The same specimen was also included in a second study, on yellow fever vaccine responses in identical twins.

Sequenced: PBMCs. The chain carries TRBV5-1 and TRBJ2-5; D is undetermined. This receptor was obtained from a woman aged 18 to 35 in good health. The CDR3 reads CASSLGSKETQYF. The CDR3 region has the DNA TGCGCCAGCAGCTTGGGGTCCAAAGAGACCCAGTACTTC.